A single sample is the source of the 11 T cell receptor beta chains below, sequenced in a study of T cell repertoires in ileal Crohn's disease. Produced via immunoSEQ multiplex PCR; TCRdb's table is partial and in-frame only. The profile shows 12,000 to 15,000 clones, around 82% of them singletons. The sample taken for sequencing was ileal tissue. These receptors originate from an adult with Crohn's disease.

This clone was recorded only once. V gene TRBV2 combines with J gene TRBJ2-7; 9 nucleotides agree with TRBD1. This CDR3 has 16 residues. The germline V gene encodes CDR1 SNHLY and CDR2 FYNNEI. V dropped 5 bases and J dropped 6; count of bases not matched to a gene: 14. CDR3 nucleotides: TGTGCCAGCAGTTGGTTCGGACCGGGACAGGGAAGCGAGCAGTACTTC. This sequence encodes CASSWFGPGQGSEQYF.

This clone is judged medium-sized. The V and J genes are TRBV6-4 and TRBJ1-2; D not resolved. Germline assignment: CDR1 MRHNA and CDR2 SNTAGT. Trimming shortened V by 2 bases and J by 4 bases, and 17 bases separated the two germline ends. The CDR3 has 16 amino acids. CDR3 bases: TGTGCCAGCAGTGACACCCCGCAGACACCCCTCTATGGCTACACCTTC. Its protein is CASSDTPQTPLYGYTF.

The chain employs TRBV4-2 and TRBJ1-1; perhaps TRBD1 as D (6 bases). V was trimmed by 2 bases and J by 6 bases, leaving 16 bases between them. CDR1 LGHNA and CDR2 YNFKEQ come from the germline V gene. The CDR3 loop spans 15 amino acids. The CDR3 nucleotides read TGTGCCAGCAGCCAACACTACAGGGCTGGGGCTGAAGCTTTCTTT. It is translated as CASSQHYRAGAEAFF.

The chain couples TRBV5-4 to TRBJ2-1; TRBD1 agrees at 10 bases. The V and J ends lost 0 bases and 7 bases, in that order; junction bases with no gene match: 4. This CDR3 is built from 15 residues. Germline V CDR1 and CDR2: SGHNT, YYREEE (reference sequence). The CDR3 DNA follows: TGTGCCAGCAGCTTGGTGGGACAGGGGATTAATGAGCAGTTCTTC. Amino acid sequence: CASSLVGQGINEQFF.

The CDR3 sequence is CATKGDRVDTEAFF. DNA for the CDR3: TGTGCCACCAAGGGGGACAGGGTTGACACTGAAGCTTTCTTT. The chain has TRBV19 and TRBJ1-1; 9 bases are shared with TRBD1. The CDR3 loop spans 14 amino acids. CDR1 and CDR2 from the germline V gene are LNHDA and SQIVND (reference sequence). V lost 10 bases, J lost 3 bases, and 9 bases stayed unmatched.

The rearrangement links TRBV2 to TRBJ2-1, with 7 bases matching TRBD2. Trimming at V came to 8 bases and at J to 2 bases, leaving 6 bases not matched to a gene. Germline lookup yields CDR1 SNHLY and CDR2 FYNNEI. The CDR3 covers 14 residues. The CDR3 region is CASHGTNPYNEQFF. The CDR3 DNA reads TGTGCCAGCCACGGGACTAATCCCTACAATGAGCAGTTCTTC.

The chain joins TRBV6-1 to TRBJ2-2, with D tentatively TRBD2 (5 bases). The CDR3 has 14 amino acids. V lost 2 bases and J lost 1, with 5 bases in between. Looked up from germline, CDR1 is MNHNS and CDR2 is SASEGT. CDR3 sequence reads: CASSETRNTGELFF. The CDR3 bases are TGTGCCAGCAGTGAAACTAGGAACACCGGGGAGCTGTTTTTT.

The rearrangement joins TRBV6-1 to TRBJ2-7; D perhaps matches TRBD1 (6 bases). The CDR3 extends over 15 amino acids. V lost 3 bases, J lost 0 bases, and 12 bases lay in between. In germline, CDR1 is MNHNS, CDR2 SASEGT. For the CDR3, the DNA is TGTGCCAGCAGTGACACCGGGACACTCTCCTACGAGCAGTACTTC. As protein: CASSDTGTLSYEQYF.

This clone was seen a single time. In DNA form, the CDR3 reads TGCAGTGCGTGGAGGAACACTGAAGCTTTCTTT. This codes for CSAWRNTEAFF. V and J are TRBV20-1 and TRBJ1-1; D is unresolved. The CDR3 is made up of 11 amino acids. V lost 6 bases to trimming and J lost 1 base, with 6 bases between them. Per the germline V gene, CDR1 is DFQATT and CDR2 is SNEGSKA (reference sequence).

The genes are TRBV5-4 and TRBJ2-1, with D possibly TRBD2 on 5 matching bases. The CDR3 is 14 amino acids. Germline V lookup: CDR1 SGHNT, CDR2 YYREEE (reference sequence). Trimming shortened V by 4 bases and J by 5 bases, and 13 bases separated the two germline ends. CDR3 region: CASSQRRGHNEQFF. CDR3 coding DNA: TGTGCCAGCAGCCAGAGACGAGGGCACAATGAGCAGTTCTTC.

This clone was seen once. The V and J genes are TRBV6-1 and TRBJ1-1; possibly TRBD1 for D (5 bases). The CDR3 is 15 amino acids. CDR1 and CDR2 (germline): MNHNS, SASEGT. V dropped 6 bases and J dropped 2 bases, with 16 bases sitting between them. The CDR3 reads CASSSKTGVNTEAFF. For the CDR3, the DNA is TGTGCCAGCAGCTCCAAAACGGGGGTAAACACTGAAGCTTTCTTT.